The entry below describes one TCR beta chain. The entry originates in a study of somatic mutations in cytotoxic T cells in rheumatoid arthritis. The CDR3 consists of 13 residues. V shed 6 bases and J shed 7 bases, with 13 bases lying between them. CDR1 and CDR2 from the germline V gene are MNHEY and SMNVEV (reference sequence). Measured with immunoSEQ multiplex PCR; TCRdb has only the in-frame clones, and not every one. The table lists about 30,000 clones, 80% to 85% of them singletons, with 6.5% to 9% in the top ten. J is TRBJ1-5 and V is TRBV27; tentative D call: TRBD1 (5 bases). The sequence came from an adult with rheumatoid arthritis. The sample consisted of CD8+ T cells sorted from blood. Here the CDR3 reads CASSLAGDQPQHF. The CDR3 DNA follows: TGTGCCAGCAGCCTCGCGGGGGACCAGCCCCAGCATTTT.